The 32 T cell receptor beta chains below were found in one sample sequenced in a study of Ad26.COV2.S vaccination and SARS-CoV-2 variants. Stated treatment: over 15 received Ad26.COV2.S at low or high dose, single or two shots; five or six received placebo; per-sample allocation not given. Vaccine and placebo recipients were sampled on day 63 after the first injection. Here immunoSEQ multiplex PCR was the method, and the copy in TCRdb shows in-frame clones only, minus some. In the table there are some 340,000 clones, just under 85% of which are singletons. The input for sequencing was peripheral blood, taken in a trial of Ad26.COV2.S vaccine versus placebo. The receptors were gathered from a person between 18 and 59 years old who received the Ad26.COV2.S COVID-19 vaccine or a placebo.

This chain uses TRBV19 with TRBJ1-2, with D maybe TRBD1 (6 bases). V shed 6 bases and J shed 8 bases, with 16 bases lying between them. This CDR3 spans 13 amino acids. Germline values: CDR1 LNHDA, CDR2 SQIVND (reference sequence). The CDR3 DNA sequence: TGTGCCAGTAGCCTACGGGGGGCTGGAGGCTACACCTTC. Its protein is CASSLRGAGGYTF.

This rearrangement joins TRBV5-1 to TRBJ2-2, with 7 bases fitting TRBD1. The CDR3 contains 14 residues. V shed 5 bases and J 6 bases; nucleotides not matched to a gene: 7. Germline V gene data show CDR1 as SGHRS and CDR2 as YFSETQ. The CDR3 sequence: CASSEGGFPGELFF. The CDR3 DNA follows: TGCGCCAGCAGTGAAGGGGGCTTTCCCGGGGAGCTGTTTTTT.

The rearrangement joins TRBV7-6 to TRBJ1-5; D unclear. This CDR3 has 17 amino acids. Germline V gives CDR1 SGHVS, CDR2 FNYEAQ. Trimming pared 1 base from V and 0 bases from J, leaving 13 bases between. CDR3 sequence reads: CASSLEIPGVSNQPQHF. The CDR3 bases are TGTGCCAGCAGCTTAGAAATCCCAGGTGTTAGCAATCAGCCCCAGCATTTT. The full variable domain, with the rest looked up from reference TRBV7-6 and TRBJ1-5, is GAGVSQSPRYKVTKRGQDVALRCDPISGHVSLYWYRQALGQGPEFLTYFNYEAQQDKSGLPNDRFSAERPEGSISTLTIQRTEQRDSAMYRCASSLEIPGVSNQPQHFGDGTRLSIL.

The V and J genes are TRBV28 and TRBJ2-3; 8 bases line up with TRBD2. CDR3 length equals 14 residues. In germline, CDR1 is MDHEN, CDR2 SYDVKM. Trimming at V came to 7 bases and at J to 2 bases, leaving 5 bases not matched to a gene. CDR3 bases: TGTGCCAGCATCACGGGGGGGCCCACAGATACGCAGTATTTT. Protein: CASITGGPTDTQYF.

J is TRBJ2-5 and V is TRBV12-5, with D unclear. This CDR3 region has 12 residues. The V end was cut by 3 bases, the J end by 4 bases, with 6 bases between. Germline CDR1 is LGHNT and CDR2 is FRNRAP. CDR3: CASGLFGETQYF. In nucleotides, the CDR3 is TGTGCTAGTGGTTTATTCGGAGAGACCCAGTACTTC.

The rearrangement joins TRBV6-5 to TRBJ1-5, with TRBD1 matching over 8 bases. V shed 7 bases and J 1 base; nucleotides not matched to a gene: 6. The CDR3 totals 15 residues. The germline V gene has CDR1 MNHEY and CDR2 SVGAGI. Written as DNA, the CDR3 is TGTGCCAGCACCGGACAGGGCCGAAGCAATCAGCCCCAGCATTTT. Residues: CASTGQGRSNQPQHF.

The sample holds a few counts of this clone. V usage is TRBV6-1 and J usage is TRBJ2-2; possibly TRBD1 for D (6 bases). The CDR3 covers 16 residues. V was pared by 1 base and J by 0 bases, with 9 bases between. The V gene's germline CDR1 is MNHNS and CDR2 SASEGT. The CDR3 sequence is CASSEGTAPNTGELFF. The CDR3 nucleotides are TGTGCCAGCAGTGAAGGGACAGCCCCGAACACCGGGGAGCTGTTTTTT.

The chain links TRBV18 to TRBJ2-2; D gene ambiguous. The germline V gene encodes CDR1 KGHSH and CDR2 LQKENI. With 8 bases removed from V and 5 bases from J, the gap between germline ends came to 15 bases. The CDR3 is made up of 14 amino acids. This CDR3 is CASTTSLNTGELFF. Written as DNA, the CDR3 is TGTGCCAGCACTACCTCTCTCAATACCGGGGAGCTGTTTTTT.

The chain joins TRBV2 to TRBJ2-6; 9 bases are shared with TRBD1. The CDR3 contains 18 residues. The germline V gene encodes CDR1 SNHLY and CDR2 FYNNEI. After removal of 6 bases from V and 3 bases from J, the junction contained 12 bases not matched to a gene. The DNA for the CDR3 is TGTGCCAGCAGGGCTGGGGACAGGGAAATTTTTGGGGCCAACGTCCTGACTTTC. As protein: CASRAGDREIFGANVLTF.

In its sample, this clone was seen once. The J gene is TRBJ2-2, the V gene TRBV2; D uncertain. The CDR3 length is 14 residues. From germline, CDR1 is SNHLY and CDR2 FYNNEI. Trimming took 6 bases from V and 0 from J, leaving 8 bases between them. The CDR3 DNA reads TGTGCCAGCAGGTATACTCCGAACACCGGGGAGCTGTTTTTT. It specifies CASRYTPNTGELFF.

In DNA form, the CDR3 reads TGCGCCAGCAGCTTGGGTCCTAGCGGGGGGTTTGAGCAGTTCTTC. Translation gives CASSLGPSGGFEQFF. The rearrangement uses TRBV5-1 and TRBJ2-1; 11 bases line up with TRBD2. J lost 9 bases, V lost 0 bases, and 5 bases had no gene match. CDR1 is SGHRS and CDR2 is YFSETQ in the germline V gene. There are 15 residues in the CDR3.

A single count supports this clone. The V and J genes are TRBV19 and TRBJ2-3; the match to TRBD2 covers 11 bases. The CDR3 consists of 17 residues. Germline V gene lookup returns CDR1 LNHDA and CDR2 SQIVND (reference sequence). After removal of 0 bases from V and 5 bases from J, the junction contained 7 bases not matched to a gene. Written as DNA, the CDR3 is TGTGCCAGTAGTATAGACTCGCTAGCGGGGGGACAAGATACGCAGTATTTT. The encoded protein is CASSIDSLAGGQDTQYF.

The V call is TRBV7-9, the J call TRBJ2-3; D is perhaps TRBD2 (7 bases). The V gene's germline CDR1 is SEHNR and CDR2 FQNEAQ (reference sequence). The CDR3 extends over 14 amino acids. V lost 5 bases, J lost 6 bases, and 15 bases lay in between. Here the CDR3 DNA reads TGTGCCAGCAGCCCATCGCGGGGGCCCGATACGCAGTATTTT. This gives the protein CASSPSRGPDTQYF.

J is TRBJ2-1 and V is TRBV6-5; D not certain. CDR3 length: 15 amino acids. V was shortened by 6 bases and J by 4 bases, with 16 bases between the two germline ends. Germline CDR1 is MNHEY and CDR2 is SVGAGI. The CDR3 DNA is TGTGCCAGCAGCATACCGCGGACGGAATACAATGAGCAGTTCTTC. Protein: CASSIPRTEYNEQFF.

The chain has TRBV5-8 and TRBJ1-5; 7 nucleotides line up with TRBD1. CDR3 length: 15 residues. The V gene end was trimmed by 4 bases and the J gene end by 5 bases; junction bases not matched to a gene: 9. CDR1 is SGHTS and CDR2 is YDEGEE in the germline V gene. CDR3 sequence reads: CASSPRQGPDQPQHF. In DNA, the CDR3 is TGTGCCAGCAGCCCCCGACAGGGACCAGATCAGCCCCAGCATTTT.

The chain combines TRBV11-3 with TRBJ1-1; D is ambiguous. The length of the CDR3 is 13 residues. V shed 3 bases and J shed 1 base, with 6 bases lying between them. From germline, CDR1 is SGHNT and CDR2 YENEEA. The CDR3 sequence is CASSFGENTEAFF. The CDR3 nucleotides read TGTGCCAGCAGCTTTGGGGAGAACACTGAAGCTTTCTTT. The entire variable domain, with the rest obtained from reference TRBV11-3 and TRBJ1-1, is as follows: EAGVVQSPRYKIIEKKQPVAFWCNPISGHNTLYWYLQNLGQGPELLIRYENEEAVDDSQLPKDRFSAERLKGVDSTLKIQPAELGDSAVYLCASSFGENTEAFFGQGTRLTVV.

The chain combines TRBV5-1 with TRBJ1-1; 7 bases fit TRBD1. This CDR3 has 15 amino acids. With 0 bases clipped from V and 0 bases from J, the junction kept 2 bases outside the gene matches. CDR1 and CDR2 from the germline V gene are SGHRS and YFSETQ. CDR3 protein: CASSLVQGMNTEAFF. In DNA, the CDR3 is TGCGCCAGCAGCTTGGTACAGGGGATGAACACTGAAGCTTTCTTT.

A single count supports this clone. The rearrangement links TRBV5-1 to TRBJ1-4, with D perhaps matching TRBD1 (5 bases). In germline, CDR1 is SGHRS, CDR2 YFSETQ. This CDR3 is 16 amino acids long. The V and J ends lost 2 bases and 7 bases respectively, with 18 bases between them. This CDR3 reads CASSLMVWGDGEKLFF. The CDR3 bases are TGCGCCAGCAGCTTAATGGTCTGGGGGGATGGTGAAAAACTGTTTTTT.

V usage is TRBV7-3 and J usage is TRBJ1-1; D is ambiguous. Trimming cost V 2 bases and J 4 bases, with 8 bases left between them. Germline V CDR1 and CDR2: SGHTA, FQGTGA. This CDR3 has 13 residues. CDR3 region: CASSLSEGTEAFF. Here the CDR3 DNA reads TGTGCCAGCAGCTTATCAGAGGGCACTGAAGCTTTCTTT.

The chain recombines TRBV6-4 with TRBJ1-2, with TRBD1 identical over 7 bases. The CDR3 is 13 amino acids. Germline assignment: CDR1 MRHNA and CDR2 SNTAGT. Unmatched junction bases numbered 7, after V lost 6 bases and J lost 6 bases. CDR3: CASRMTGIDGYTF. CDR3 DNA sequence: TGTGCCAGCAGGATGACAGGGATCGATGGCTACACCTTC.

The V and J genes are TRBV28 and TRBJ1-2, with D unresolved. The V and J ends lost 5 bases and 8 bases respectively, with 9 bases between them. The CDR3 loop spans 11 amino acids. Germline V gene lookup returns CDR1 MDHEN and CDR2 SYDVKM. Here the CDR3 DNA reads TGTGCCAGCAGTAGGTGGCGGGGCTACACCTTC. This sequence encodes CASSRWRGYTF.

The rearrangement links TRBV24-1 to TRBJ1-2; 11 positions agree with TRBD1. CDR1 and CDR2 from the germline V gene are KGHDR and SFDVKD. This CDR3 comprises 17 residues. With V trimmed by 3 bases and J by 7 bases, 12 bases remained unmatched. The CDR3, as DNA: TGTGCCACCAGTGATAGAGGGACAGGGGGGATTGCAAGTGGCTACACCTTC. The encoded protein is CATSDRGTGGIASGYTF.

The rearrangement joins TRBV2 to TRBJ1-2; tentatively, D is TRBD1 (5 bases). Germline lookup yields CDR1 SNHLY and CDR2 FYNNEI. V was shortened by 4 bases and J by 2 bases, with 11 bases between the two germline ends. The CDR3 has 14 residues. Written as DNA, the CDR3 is TGTGCCAGCAGTGTTAAGGGGCCCAACTATGGCTACACCTTC. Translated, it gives CASSVKGPNYGYTF.

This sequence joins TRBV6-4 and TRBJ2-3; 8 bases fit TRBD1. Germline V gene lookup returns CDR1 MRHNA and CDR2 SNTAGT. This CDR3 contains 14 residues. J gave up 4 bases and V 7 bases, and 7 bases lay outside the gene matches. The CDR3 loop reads CASKQGALADTQYF. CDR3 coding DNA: TGTGCCAGCAAGCAGGGGGCTTTGGCAGATACGCAGTATTTT.

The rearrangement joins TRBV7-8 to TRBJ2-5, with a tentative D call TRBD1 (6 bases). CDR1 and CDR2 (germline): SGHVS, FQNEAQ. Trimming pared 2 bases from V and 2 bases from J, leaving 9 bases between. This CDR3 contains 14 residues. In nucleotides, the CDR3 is TGTGCCAGCAGCTTAAACAGGGTTCAAGAGACCCAGTACTTC. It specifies CASSLNRVQETQYF.

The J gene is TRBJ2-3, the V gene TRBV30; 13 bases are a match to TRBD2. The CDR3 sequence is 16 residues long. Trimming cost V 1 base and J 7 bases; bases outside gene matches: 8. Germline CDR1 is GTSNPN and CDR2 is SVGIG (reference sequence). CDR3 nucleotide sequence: TGTGCCTGGAGTGGCATGACTAGCGGGGGGACTAATACGCAGTATTTT. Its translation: CAWSGMTSGGTNTQYF.

This CDR3 is CASSWGQEKLFF. The CDR3 DNA follows: TGTGCCAGCAGCTGGGGACAGGAAAAACTGTTTTTT. The chain uses TRBV7-9 and TRBJ1-4; 7 bases agree with TRBD1. CDR3 length: 12 residues. The germline CDR1 and CDR2 sequences are SEHNR and FQNEAQ (reference sequence). The V gene end was trimmed by 4 bases and the J gene end by 8 bases; junction bases not matched to a gene: 1.

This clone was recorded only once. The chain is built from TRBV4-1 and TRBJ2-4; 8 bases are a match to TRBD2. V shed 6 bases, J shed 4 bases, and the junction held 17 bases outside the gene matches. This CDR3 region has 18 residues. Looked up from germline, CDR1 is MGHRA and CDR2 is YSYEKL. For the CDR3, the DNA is TGCGCCAGCAGTGCGCTCCCGGGACTAGGAAGGGTGAAAAACATTCAGTACTTC. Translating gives CASSALPGLGRVKNIQYF.

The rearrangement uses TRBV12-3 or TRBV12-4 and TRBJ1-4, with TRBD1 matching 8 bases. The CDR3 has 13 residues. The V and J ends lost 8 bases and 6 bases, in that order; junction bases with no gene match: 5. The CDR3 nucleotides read TGTGCCAGCTCCACAGGGGGTTATGAAAAACTGTTTTTT. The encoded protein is CASSTGGYEKLFF.

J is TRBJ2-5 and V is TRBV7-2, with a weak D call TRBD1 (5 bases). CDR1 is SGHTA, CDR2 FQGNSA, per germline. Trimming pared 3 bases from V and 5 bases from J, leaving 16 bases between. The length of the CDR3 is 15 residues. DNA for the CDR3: TGTGCCAGCAGCTTTATGTGGCAGGGCAGCGAGACCCAGTACTTC. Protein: CASSFMWQGSETQYF. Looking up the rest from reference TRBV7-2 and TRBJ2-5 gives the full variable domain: GAGVSQSPSNKVTEKGKDVELRCDPISGHTALYWYRQSLGQGLEFLIYFQGNSAPDKSGLPSDRFSAERTGGSVSTLTIQRTQQEDSAVYLCASSFMWQGSETQYFGPGTRLLVL.

In DNA form, the CDR3 reads TGTGCCAGCCAGACCTCTCTGGGGTATGGCTACACCTTC. The encoded protein is CASQTSLGYGYTF. The rearrangement joins TRBV28 to TRBJ1-2; no clear D. Between the trimmed V and J ends, which lost 8 bases and 5 bases, there was a span of 15 bases. CDR1 MDHEN and CDR2 SYDVKM come from the germline V gene. The CDR3 has 13 amino acids.

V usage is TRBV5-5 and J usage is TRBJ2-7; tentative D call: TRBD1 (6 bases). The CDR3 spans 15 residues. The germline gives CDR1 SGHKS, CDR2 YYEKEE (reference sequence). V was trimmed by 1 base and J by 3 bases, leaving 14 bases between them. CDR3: CASSLFRTVNYEQYF. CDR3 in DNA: TGTGCCAGCAGCTTGTTCCGGACAGTCAACTACGAGCAGTACTTC.